A selection of T cell receptor beta chains follows, all from one sample in a study of T cell changes during pregnancy in multiple sclerosis. Profiled with immunoSEQ multiplex PCR; TCRdb holds only in-frame clones, not every one. Here the sample spans around 65,000 clones, over 75% being singletons. Sequenced material: peripheral blood, taken in the first trimester of pregnancy. The receptors come from a female donor with multiple sclerosis, enrolled in a pregnancy study. The CDR3 runs from the conserved cysteine through the conserved F or W. A D gene is named only where the DNA matches it firmly. Expanded clones are given a class, and other clones once, few, many or no size at all.

size	V	J	D	CDR3	DNA
once	TRBV5-5	TRBJ2-7	TRBD2	CASSPLGLAGIYEQYF	TGTGCCAGCAGCCCACTCGGACTAGCGGGAATCTACGAGCAGTACTTC
NA	TRBV7-2	TRBJ1-5	NA	CASSTGNGRNQPQHF	TGTGCCAGCAGCACAGGGAACGGGCGCAATCAGCCCCAGCATTTT
NA	TRBV7-9	TRBJ2-5	TRBD1	CASSPGQAETQYF	TGTGCCAGCAGCCCAGGACAGGCGGAGACCCAGTACTTC
once	TRBV9	TRBJ2-3	NA	CASSPLSGTDTQYF	TGTGCCAGCAGCCCACTCAGCGGCACAGATACGCAGTATTTT
NA	TRBV7-3	TRBJ2-3	NA	CASSQGDGRWTDTQYF	TGTGCCAGCAGCCAGGGCGACGGGAGATGGACAGATACGCAGTATTTT
once	TRBV5-6	TRBJ1-5	TRBD1	CASSGQGAPNQPQHF	TGTGCCAGCAGCGGCCAGGGGGCCCCTAATCAGCCCCAGCATTTT
once	TRBV19	TRBJ1-1	NA	CASLLGAQMNTEAFF	TGTGCCAGTCTTTTAGGGGCCCAGATGAACACTGAAGCTTTCTTT
NA	TRBV7-9	TRBJ2-3	NA	CASSPGADTDTQYF	TGTGCCAGCAGCCCAGGGGCCGACACAGATACGCAGTATTTT
NA	TRBV2	TRBJ2-3	TRBD2	CASSSSGGRSTDTQYF	TGTGCCAGCAGTTCTAGCGGGGGCCGGTCCACAGATACGCAGTATTTT
NA	TRBV6-4	TRBJ2-1	NA	CASSDSGEAPYNEQFF	TGTGCCAGCAGTGACTCAGGGGAGGCCCCATACAATGAGCAGTTCTTC
NA	TRBV5-1	TRBJ1-1	TRBD1	CASSFGTGGLEAFF	TGCGCCAGCAGCTTTGGGACAGGGGGCCTTGAAGCTTTCTTT
NA	TRBV27	TRBJ2-1	TRBD2	CASSLSGVAGANEQFF	TGTGCCAGCAGTTTATCGGGGGTAGCGGGAGCCAATGAGCAGTTCTTC
NA	TRBV5-1	TRBJ2-5	TRBD1	CASSNTGDIGETQYF	TGCGCCAGCAGCAACACAGGGGACATAGGAGAGACCCAGTACTTC
NA	TRBV27	TRBJ2-7	NA	CASSLSLFYEQYF	TGTGCCAGCAGTTTATCCCTATTTTACGAGCAGTACTTC
NA	TRBV5-4	TRBJ1-1	NA	CASSLVPGVGTEAFF	TGTGCCAGCAGCTTGGTTCCAGGGGTAGGTACTGAAGCTTTCTTT
NA	TRBV7-6	TRBJ2-2	TRBD2	CASSFRGRGTGELFF	TGTGCCAGCAGCTTTCGCGGGAGAGGGACCGGGGAGCTGTTTTTT
NA	TRBV6-1	TRBJ2-7	NA	CATTYSGSYEQYF	TGTGCCACTACCTACAGTGGCTCCTACGAGCAGTACTTC
NA	TRBV11-2	TRBJ2-7	NA	CASSLLALLGEQYF	TGTGCCAGCAGCTTGTTAGCGCTTCTAGGAGAGCAGTACTTC
NA	TRBV6-4	TRBJ2-1	TRBD2	CASSGGSSYNEQFF	TGTGCCAGCAGTGGCGGGAGCTCCTACAATGAGCAGTTCTTC
NA	TRBV7-9	TRBJ2-5	NA	CASSPLAVQETQYF	TGTGCCAGCAGCCCCTTGGCTGTCCAAGAGACCCAGTACTTC
NA	TRBV4-2	TRBJ1-3	TRBD1	CASSQDVRQGSGNTIYF	TGTGCCAGCAGCCAAGATGTAAGACAGGGCTCTGGAAACACCATATATTTT
NA	TRBV5-6	TRBJ1-2	NA	CASSSRRGSNYGYTF	TGTGCCAGCAGCTCCAGAAGGGGGTCCAACTATGGCTACACCTTC
NA	TRBV14	TRBJ2-3	TRBD2	CASSQMGGRAVTDTQYF	TGTGCCAGCAGCCAAATGGGCGGGAGGGCCGTAACAGATACGCAGTATTTT
NA	TRBV6-1	TRBJ1-2	TRBD1	CASSLGTDYGYTF	TGTGCCAGCAGTCTTGGGACAGACTATGGCTACACCTTC
NA	TRBV5-1	TRBJ1-1	NA	CASSPNRDTEAFF	TGCGCCAGCAGCCCCAACCGAGACACTGAAGCTTTCTTT
few	TRBV10-3	TRBJ1-1	NA	CAIRLDTNTEAFF	TGTGCCATCAGGTTAGACACGAACACTGAAGCTTTCTTT
once	TRBV18	TRBJ2-7	NA	CASSPQDHLSGEQYF	TGTGCCAGCTCCCCTCAGGATCACCTAAGTGGCGAGCAGTACTTC
NA	TRBV28	TRBJ2-7	TRBD1	CASSGTGSRAKQYF	TGTGCCAGCAGTGGGACAGGGAGTAGGGCTAAGCAGTACTTC
NA	TRBV4-2	TRBJ2-1	TRBD2	CASSQGGGYNEQFF	TGTGCCAGCAGCCAAGGGGGGGGTTACAATGAGCAGTTCTTC
NA	TRBV4-1	TRBJ2-7	TRBD1	CASSHPGQGAHEQYF	TGCGCCAGCAGCCATCCGGGACAGGGGGCCCACGAGCAGTACTTC
NA	TRBV28	TRBJ2-2	TRBD2	CASSLLREGLSSGTGELFF	TGTGCCAGCAGTTTACTCCGGGAGGGCCTCAGTTCAGGCACCGGGGAGCTGTTTTTT
NA	TRBV7-8	TRBJ1-5	NA	CASTRPASNQPQHF	TGTGCCAGCACCCGCCCCGCGAGCAATCAGCCCCAGCATTTT
NA	TRBV5-4	TRBJ2-1	NA	CASSDRREHYNEQFF	TGTGCCAGCAGCGACCGTCGGGAGCACTACAATGAGCAGTTCTTC
NA	TRBV6-5	TRBJ2-1	TRBD1	CASSYIGIGTDNEQFF	TGTGCCAGCAGTTACATAGGAATAGGGACAGACAATGAGCAGTTCTTC
NA	TRBV13	TRBJ2-1	NA	CASSLGLFDEQFF	TGTGCCAGCAGCTTAGGCCTCTTCGATGAGCAGTTCTTC
NA	TRBV29-1	TRBJ2-1	TRBD1	CSVDPRDSYNEQFF	TGCAGCGTTGATCCCAGGGACAGTTACAATGAGCAGTTCTTC
NA	TRBV27	TRBJ1-5	NA	CASRAHDSNQPQHF	TGTGCCAGCAGGGCACATGATAGCAATCAGCCCCAGCATTTT
NA	TRBV6-5	TRBJ1-3	NA	CASSYPGGNTIYF	TGTGCCAGCAGTTACCCCGGTGGAAACACCATATATTTT
NA	TRBV4-1	TRBJ2-2	NA	CASSRQLANTGELFF	TGCGCCAGCAGCCGTCAACTAGCGAACACCGGGGAGCTGTTTTTT
NA	TRBV2	TRBJ1-2	NA	CASTGGQFSNYGYTF	TGTGCCAGCACCGGTGGGCAGTTCTCTAACTATGGCTACACCTTC
NA	TRBV7-2	TRBJ2-2	NA	CASSPAGPGELFF	TGTGCCAGCAGCCCTGCGGGGCCCGGGGAGCTGTTTTTT
NA	TRBV7-2	TRBJ2-7	NA	CASSPHPTTTQQYF	TGTGCCAGCAGCCCCCATCCTACGACTACTCAGCAGTACTTC
NA	TRBV7-9	TRBJ2-2	TRBD1	CASSRTYEGTASLIGELFF	TGTGCCAGCAGCCGAACCTATGAAGGGACAGCGTCCCTCATCGGGGAGCTGTTTTTT
NA	TRBV5-1	TRBJ2-2	TRBD2	CASSSLTSGTNTGELFF	TGCGCCAGCAGCTCCCTTACTAGCGGGACAAACACCGGGGAGCTGTTTTTT
NA	TRBV30	TRBJ2-7	NA	CAWSGSYEQYF	TGTGCCTGGAGTGGGAGCTACGAGCAGTACTTC
NA	TRBV13	TRBJ1-5	NA	CASSLSRQGQHF	TGTGCCAGCAGCTTATCCCGACAAGGCCAGCATTTT
NA	TRBV5-8	TRBJ2-1	TRBD2	CASSHGTSGYNEQFF	TGTGCCAGCAGTCATGGGACTAGCGGGTACAATGAGCAGTTCTTC
NA	TRBV11-2	TRBJ2-3	NA	CASSLASTQYF	TGTGCCAGCAGCTTAGCATCTACGCAGTATTTT
once	TRBV5-5	TRBJ1-2	NA	CASSAREGQGNGYTF	TGTGCCAGCAGCGCCCGAGAGGGACAAGGGAATGGCTACACCTTC
NA	TRBV7-3	TRBJ2-1	TRBD2	CASSLSGGRAGGNEQFF	TGTGCCAGCAGCTTAAGTGGGGGGAGGGCCGGTGGGAATGAGCAGTTCTTC
NA	TRBV5-1	TRBJ1-4	TRBD1	CASSPGGIGTGDEKLFF	TGCGCCAGCAGCCCGGGGGGGATCGGGACAGGGGACGAAAAACTGTTTTTT
NA	TRBV18	TRBJ2-7	TRBD2	CASSQDVQAGVHF	TGTGCCAGCTCACAAGACGTCCAGGCGGGGGTCCACTTC
NA	TRBV5-6	TRBJ2-7	NA	CASSPTRDNHEQYF	TGTGCCAGCAGCCCCACCCGGGACAACCACGAGCAGTACTTC